The next 27 T cell receptor beta chains were all read from a single sample in a study of T cells in Graves' hyperthyroidism and ophthalmopathy. RNA transcripts were the template for amplifying TCR beta CDR3 regions. RT-PCR in the first round (using the HTBI primer set) targeted the TCR CDR3. TCRdb reprocessed the multiplex PCR reads via MiXCR and lists one record per CDR3 protein. Of approximately 700,000 distinct CDR3 sequences detected, roughly 17% appear once; the ten largest clones hold roughly 8%. Input material: blood. These receptors originate from a man aged 18 to 29 with Graves' hyperthyroidism.

The V gene is TRBV29-1, the J gene TRBJ2-4, with TRBD1 matching over 9 bases. CDR3 length: 13 residues. After removal of 4 bases from V and 5 bases from J, the junction contained 3 bases not matched to a gene. In germline, CDR1 is SQVTM, CDR2 ANQGSEA. CDR3 residues: CSVGGQGQNIQYF. CDR3 bases: TGCAGCGTTGGGGGACAGGGTCAAAACATTCAGTACTTC. The full variable domain, its missing parts supplied by reference TRBV29-1 and TRBJ2-4, is SAVISQKPSRDICQRGTSLTIQCQVDSQVTMMFWYRQQPGQSLTLIATANQGSEATYESGFVIDKFPISRPNLTFSTLTVSNMSPEDSSIYLCSVGGQGQNIQYFGAGTRLSVL.

The rearrangement uses TRBV20-1 and TRBJ2-1; D might be TRBD1 (5 bases). V shed 0 bases and J shed 3 bases, with 18 bases lying between them. Germline-derived CDR1 and CDR2 are DFQATT and SNEGSKA (reference sequence). The CDR3 consists of 17 residues. CDR3 in amino acids: CSARDRDSPFFYNEQFF. In DNA form, the CDR3 reads TGCAGTGCTAGAGACAGGGATTCCCCGTTTTTCTACAATGAGCAGTTCTTC.

This clonotype was recorded once. The chain combines TRBV15 with TRBJ2-1, with D possibly matching TRBD1 (5 bases). Germline V gene sequence: CDR1 LNHNV, CDR2 YYDKDF (reference sequence). Trimming took 3 bases from V and 1 from J, leaving 16 bases between them. There are 17 residues in the CDR3. CDR3 region: CATSRARVAGSYNEQFF. CDR3 nucleotide sequence: TGTGCCACCAGCAGGGCTCGAGTAGCAGGGTCCTACAATGAGCAGTTCTTC.

This clonotype was recorded many times. The chain carries TRBV28 and TRBJ2-5; D unclear. CDR1 is MDHEN and CDR2 is SYDVKM in the germline V gene. This CDR3 is built from 13 residues. Trimming removed 2 bases from V and 1 base from J, with 5 bases in between. CDR3 amino acids: CASSLPVQETQYF. CDR3 coding DNA: TGTGCCAGCAGTTTACCTGTCCAAGAGACCCAGTACTTC.

The chain joins TRBV5-1 to TRBJ2-3, with 10 bases lining up with TRBD2. Germline-derived CDR1 and CDR2 are SGHRS and YFSETQ. After removal of 3 bases from V and 4 bases from J, the junction contained 8 bases not matched to a gene. This CDR3 comprises 16 residues. The CDR3 nucleotides read TGCGCCAGCAGCTCTAGCGGGAGAGGGTGGGCAGATACGCAGTATTTT. Protein product: CASSSSGRGWADTQYF. The full variable domain, its missing parts supplied by reference TRBV5-1 and TRBJ2-3, is KAGVTQTPRYLIKTRGQQVTLSCSPISGHRSVSWYQQTPGQGLQFLFEYFSETQRNKGNFPGRFSGRQFSNSRSEMNVSTLELGDSALYLCASSSSGRGWADTQYFGPGTRLTVL.

This clonotype was picked up a small number of times. CDR3 sequence (DNA): TGTGCCAGCAGCTTGTACGGAGTCTACAATGAGCAGTTCTTC. Its protein product is CASSLYGVYNEQFF. V is TRBV7-2 and J is TRBJ2-1; unclear D gene. The CDR3 covers 14 residues. V lost 3 bases, J lost 3 bases, and 9 bases lay in between. Germline-derived CDR1 and CDR2 are SGHTA and FQGNSA.

About this clonotype: At one boundary the junction diverges from the germline segment, which might be a read error. The chain recombines TRBV2 with TRBJ2-7, with a possible D match to TRBD2 (6 bases). This CDR3 region has 14 residues. Per the germline V gene, CDR1 is SNHLY and CDR2 is FYNNEI. As DNA, the CDR3 is TGCGCCAGCAATACCGGGACTGGGACCAGCGAGCAGTACTTC. Protein sequence: CASNTGTGTSEQYF.

The J gene is TRBJ1-1, the V gene TRBV4-3; D remains unclear. V gave up 4 bases and J gave up 5 bases, with 17 bases separating them. CDR3 length: 15 amino acids. Germline CDR1 reads LGHNA; CDR2 reads YSLEER. CDR3 residues: CASSPDRALWTEAFF. The CDR3 DNA reads as TGCGCCAGCAGCCCAGATAGGGCACTCTGGACTGAAGCTTTCTTT.

V and J are TRBV16 and TRBJ1-5, with TRBD1 matching over 9 bases. The V and J ends lost 2 bases and 2 bases, in that order; junction bases with no gene match: 4. The CDR3 sequence is 16 residues long. Germline CDR1 reads KGHSY; CDR2 reads FQNENV. CDR3 in amino acids: CASSQGTGYGNQPQHF. CDR3 nucleotide sequence: TGTGCCAGCAGCCAAGGGACAGGGTATGGCAATCAGCCCCAGCATTTT.

The chain joins TRBV10-3 to TRBJ1-2; TRBD1 matches at 8 bases. This CDR3 region has 16 residues. The ends lost 10 bases at V and 2 bases at J; junction bases unmatched: 15. Germline V gene data show CDR1 as ENHRY and CDR2 as SYGVKD. CDR3 nucleotides: TGTGCCAGCAGCAAAGGACAGGGATCGGGCAACTATGGCTACACCTTC. Translation gives CASSKGQGSGNYGYTF.

This clonotype was seen ten or more times. The rearrangement uses TRBV7-9 and TRBJ2-5; D not certain. Trimming took off 5 bases at V and 5 bases at J, with 9 bases between the two ends. Per germline, CDR1 SEHNR and CDR2 FQNEAQ (reference sequence). The CDR3 contains 12 residues. CDR3 nucleotides: TGTGCCAGCAGCAACAACCGCGAGACCCAGTACTTC. Translation: CASSNNRETQYF.

The rearrangement uses TRBV2 and TRBJ2-3; 9 nucleotides agree with TRBD2. Germline CDR1 and CDR2: SNHLY and FYNNEI. The CDR3 is 16 amino acids. The V and J ends lost 3 bases and 6 bases, in that order; junction bases with no gene match: 10. The CDR3 loop reads CASSESLSGSRDTQYF. The CDR3 coding sequence is TGTGCCAGCAGTGAGTCTCTTAGCGGGAGTCGGGATACGCAGTATTTT.

The V call is TRBV6-1, the J call TRBJ2-1; 9 nucleotides agree with TRBD2. CDR3 length: 14 amino acids. After removal of 7 bases from V and 9 bases from J, the junction contained 10 bases not matched to a gene. The germline V gene has CDR1 MNHNS and CDR2 SASEGT. CDR3 region: CASKGREGRVEQFF. In DNA, the CDR3 is TGTGCCAGCAAAGGGCGGGAGGGCCGGGTTGAGCAGTTCTTC.

This clonotype showed up many times. In nucleotides, the CDR3 is TGTGCCTGGAGTGTTCCCCTGGCCACTAGAAGAATCACCGAGCAGTACTTC. This gives the protein CAWSVPLATRRITEQYF. The chain has TRBV30 and TRBJ2-7; TRBD2 is a possible D gene (5 bases). The ends were cut back, 0 bases at V and 6 bases at J, with 24 bases in the middle. Per germline, CDR1 GTSNPN and CDR2 SVGIG (reference sequence). The CDR3 has 17 amino acids.

This clonotype was observed at least ten times. CDR3 sequence reads: CASSLGQSGSQPQHF. The DNA for the CDR3 is TGTGCCAGCAGTCTGGGGCAGAGCGGAAGTCAGCCCCAGCATTTT. The chain couples TRBV12-3 or TRBV12-4 to TRBJ1-5, with TRBD1 as a possible D gene (5 bases). The CDR3 spans 15 residues. V was shortened by 5 bases and J by 6 bases, with 17 bases between the two germline ends.

The table lists this clonotype with a few counts. This chain uses TRBV11-2 with TRBJ2-4, with D possibly matching TRBD1 (5 bases). The CDR3 is 16 amino acids. CDR1 SGHAT and CDR2 FQNNGV come from the germline V gene. The V and J ends lost 6 bases and 5 bases respectively, with 20 bases between them. For the CDR3, the DNA is TGTGCCAGCAGACCTTTAAGGGGTCCCGGGCAAAACATTCAGTACTTC. Amino acid sequence: CASRPLRGPGQNIQYF.

This clonotype was counted many times. This chain connects TRBV11-3 to TRBJ2-7; TRBD1 matches 9 bases. Germline CDR1 is SGHNT and CDR2 is YENEEA. Trimming cost V 3 bases and J 5 bases; bases outside gene matches: 5. The CDR3 is 14 residues long. The CDR3 bases are TGTGCCAGCAGCTTCAGGGACAGGGTCCACGAGCAGTACTTC. As protein: CASSFRDRVHEQYF.

V usage is TRBV27 and J usage is TRBJ1-1, with 8 bases matching TRBD1. Losses at the gene ends were 6 bases for V and 1 base for J; bases not matched to a gene: 10. This CDR3 is 16 amino acids long. Germline-derived CDR1 and CDR2 are MNHEY and SMNVEV (reference sequence). As DNA, the CDR3 is TGTGCCAGCAGATTTCAGGGGGCGAATCGGAACACTGAAGCTTTCTTT. As protein: CASRFQGANRNTEAFF.

The gene calls are TRBV6-2 or TRBV6-3 and TRBJ2-7; 13 bases agree with TRBD2. The CDR3 runs to 16 residues. The junction had 5 bases not matched to a gene; V was cut back by 0 bases and J by 6 bases. Germline lookup yields CDR1 MNHEY and CDR2 SVGEGT. CDR3 residues: CASSYSMGTSGTEQYF. The CDR3 coding sequence is TGTGCCAGCAGTTACTCGATGGGGACTAGCGGGACCGAGCAGTACTTC.

This clonotype was detected only a few times. A much larger clone sits a single nucleotide away, making a read error possible. The rearrangement uses TRBV18 and TRBJ2-5, with D possibly matching TRBD2 (5 bases). CDR3 size: 15 residues. The V gene's germline CDR1 is KGHSH and CDR2 LQKENI. The CDR3 sequence: CASPPPSGVGETQYF. The CDR3 nucleotides read TGTGCCAGCCCACCACCATCCGGGGTCGGAGAGACCCAGTACTTC.

The gene calls are TRBV5-1 and TRBJ2-1, with 15 bases aligning to TRBD2. V shed 1 base, J shed 8 bases, and the junction held 13 bases outside the gene matches. From germline, CDR1 is SGHRS and CDR2 YFSETQ. The CDR3 runs to 19 residues. The CDR3 is CASSLIGGRTSGRDDEQFF. CDR3 nucleotide sequence: TGCGCCAGCAGCTTGATCGGCGGACGGACTAGCGGGAGGGACGATGAGCAGTTCTTC.

This clonotype has more than one count but fewer than ten. The chain joins TRBV29-1 to TRBJ2-3; 8 bases fit TRBD2. J was trimmed by 4 bases and V by 2 bases; bases with no gene match: 5. The germline CDR1 and CDR2 sequences are SQVTM and ANQGSEA. The CDR3 runs 14 residues. The CDR3 DNA follows: TGCAGCGTTGAAAGGCGGGAGGTAGCAGATACGCAGTATTTT. This codes for CSVERREVADTQYF.

Ten or more counts support this clonotype. The CDR3: CSVSQGSYEQYF. In nucleotides, the CDR3 is TGCAGCGTGTCACAGGGTTCCTACGAGCAGTACTTC. The J gene is TRBJ2-7, the V gene TRBV29-1; tentative D call: TRBD1 (6 bases). Germline lookup yields CDR1 SQVTM and CDR2 ANQGSEA. Trimming stripped 6 bases from V and 1 base from J, with 10 bases between. This CDR3 has 12 residues.

The chain combines TRBV6-5 with TRBJ2-1; 7 bases match TRBD2. This CDR3 region has 15 residues. V trimming: 0 bases; J trimming: 6 bases; junction bases outside the gene matches: 5. Germline V lookup: CDR1 MNHEY, CDR2 SVGAGI. The CDR3 protein is CASSYSGGPLNEQFF. The CDR3 DNA is TGTGCCAGCAGTTACTCGGGAGGGCCGCTCAATGAGCAGTTCTTC.

There are many counts of this clonotype. The rearrangement links TRBV11-3 to TRBJ2-2; 7 nucleotides align to TRBD1. V lost 1 base, J lost 3 bases, and 2 bases stayed unmatched. This CDR3 contains 15 residues. Germline CDR1 and CDR2: SGHNT and YENEEA. This chain's CDR3 is CASSLGQGDTGELFF. In DNA, the CDR3 is TGTGCCAGCAGCTTAGGTCAGGGGGACACCGGGGAGCTGTTTTTT.

The V call is TRBV28, the J call TRBJ1-5; tentative D call: TRBD1 (5 bases). The CDR3 covers 14 residues. Germline V gives CDR1 MDHEN, CDR2 SYDVKM. The V gene lost 5 bases and the J gene lost 2 bases, with 10 bases spanning the gap. CDR3 nucleotides: TGTGCCAGCAGTCGACAGTCGGGCAATCAGCCCCAGCATTTT. Its protein product is CASSRQSGNQPQHF.

To note about this clonotype: Compared with germline, one end of the junction differs, possibly owing to a read error. The CDR3 nucleotides read TGTGCCGGCAGTTACGGTGGAGAGACCCAGTACTTC. Translation gives CAGSYGGETQYF. The chain combines TRBV6-5 with TRBJ2-5, with D uncertain. Germline lookup yields CDR1 MNHEY and CDR2 SVGAGI. The CDR3 totals 12 residues.